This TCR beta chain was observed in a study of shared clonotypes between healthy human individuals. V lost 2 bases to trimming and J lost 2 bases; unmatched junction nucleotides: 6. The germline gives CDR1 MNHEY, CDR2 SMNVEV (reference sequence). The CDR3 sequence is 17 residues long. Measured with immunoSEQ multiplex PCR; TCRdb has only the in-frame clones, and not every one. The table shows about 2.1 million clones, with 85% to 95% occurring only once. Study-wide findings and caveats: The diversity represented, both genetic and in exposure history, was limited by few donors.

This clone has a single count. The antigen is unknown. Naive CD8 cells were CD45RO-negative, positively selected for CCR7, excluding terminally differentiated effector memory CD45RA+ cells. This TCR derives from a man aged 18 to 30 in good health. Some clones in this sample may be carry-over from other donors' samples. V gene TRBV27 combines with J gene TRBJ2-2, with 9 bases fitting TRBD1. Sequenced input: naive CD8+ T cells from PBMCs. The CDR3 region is CASSLDWTGVNTGELFF. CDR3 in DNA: TGTGCCAGCAGTTTAGATTGGACAGGGGTTAACACCGGGGAGCTGTTTTTT.